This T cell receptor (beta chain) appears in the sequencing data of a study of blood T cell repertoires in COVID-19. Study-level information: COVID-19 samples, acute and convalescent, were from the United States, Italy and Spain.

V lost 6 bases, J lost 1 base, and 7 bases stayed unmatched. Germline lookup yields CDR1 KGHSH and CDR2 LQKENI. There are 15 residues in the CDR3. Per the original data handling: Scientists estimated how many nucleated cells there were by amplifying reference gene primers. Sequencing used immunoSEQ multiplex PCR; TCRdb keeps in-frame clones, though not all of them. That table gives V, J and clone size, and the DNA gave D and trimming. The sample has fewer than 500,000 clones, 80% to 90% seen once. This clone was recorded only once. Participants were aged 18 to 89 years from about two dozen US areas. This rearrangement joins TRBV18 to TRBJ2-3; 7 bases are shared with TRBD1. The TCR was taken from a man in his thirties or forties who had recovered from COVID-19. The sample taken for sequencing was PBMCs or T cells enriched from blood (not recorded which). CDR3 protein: CASSRRTGGTDTQYF. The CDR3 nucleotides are TGTGCCAGCTCCCGAAGGACAGGCGGCACAGATACGCAGTATTTT.